This T cell receptor (beta chain) was observed in a study of shared clonotypes between healthy human individuals. Study background: Every donor yielded three CD4 naive, three CD4 memory, two CD8 naive and one CD8 memory plate.

Losses at the gene ends were 4 bases for V and 2 bases for J; bases not matched to a gene: 8. The germline V gene encodes CDR1 MNHEY and CDR2 SMNVEV (reference sequence). The CDR3 is made up of 15 amino acids. Points on this clone: Antigen: not known.

Sequencing used immunoSEQ multiplex PCR; TCRdb keeps in-frame clones, though not all of them. The sample lists some 2.3 million clones; more than 85% were seen once. Notes on the study in general: Sampling covered blood only; tissue repertoires likely differ. Measured sharing among donors was expected to vary with sequencing depth.

This receptor was taken from a man younger than 35 in good health. Some clones in this sample may be carry-over from other donors' samples. The chain employs TRBV27 and TRBJ2-7; 7 nucleotides line up with TRBD2. Sequencing was carried out using naive CD4+ T cells from PBMCs. This sample's subset: CD45RA+ positively selected. In DNA, the CDR3 is TGTGCCAGCAGTTATCGACGGGGGGTCACCTACGAGCAGTACTTC. Amino acids: CASSYRRGVTYEQYF.